A single sample is the source of the 26 T cell receptor beta chains below, sequenced in a study of cytomegalovirus exposure and HLA in healthy donors. Both 60 Vbeta primers and 13 Jbeta primers went into the PCR. The assay was immunoSEQ multiplex PCR, and TCRdb's table has in-frame clones only and misses some. The sample holds 90,000 to 150,000 clones, 77% seen once. Input material: PBMCs. These receptors originate from a human donor in good health.

The gene calls are TRBV7-8 and TRBJ1-5; 7 bases are a match to TRBD1. V was pared by 4 bases and J by 11 bases, with 14 bases of the junction left unmatched. CDR3 length: 15 residues. Germline V gene data show CDR1 as SGHVS and CDR2 as FQNEAQ. The CDR3 spells CASSSRQGRNQAQHF. The CDR3 coding sequence is TGTGCCAGCAGCTCGCGACAGGGCCGAAATCAAGCCCAGCATTTT. Supplemented by reference TRBV7-8 and TRBJ1-5, the full variable domain reads GAGVSQSPRYKVAKRGQDVALRCDPISGHVSLFWYQQALGQGPEFLTYFQNEAQLDKSGLPSDRFFAERPEGSVSTLKIQRTQQEDSAVYLCASSSRQGRNQAQHFGDGTRLSIL.

The genes are TRBV18 and TRBJ2-3; no clear D. The CDR3 sequence is 12 residues long. CDR1 and CDR2 from the germline V gene are KGHSH and LQKENI. Trimming cost V 2 bases and J 6 bases, with 6 bases left between them. Here the CDR3 reads CASSPGSDTQYF. DNA for the CDR3: TGTGCCAGCTCACCAGGCTCGGATACGCAGTATTTT.

V and J are TRBV10-1 and TRBJ2-1; 7 bases are shared with TRBD2. V dropped 0 bases and J dropped 3; count of bases not matched to a gene: 5. Germline-derived CDR1 and CDR2 are WNHNN and SYGVQD (reference sequence). CDR3 length: 16 residues. CDR3 bases: TGCGCCAGCAGTGAGTCCAGGACTAGAGGCTACAATGAGCAGTTCTTC. It yields the protein CASSESRTRGYNEQFF.

The rearrangement joins TRBV2 to TRBJ2-5; a weak D match, TRBD2 (6 bases). The CDR3 consists of 15 residues. Germline CDR1 SNHLY, CDR2 FYNNEI. Trimming took off 2 bases at V and 1 base at J, with 11 bases between the two ends. The CDR3 here is CASSESLAFQETQYF. The CDR3 region has the DNA TGTGCCAGCAGTGAATCACTAGCATTCCAAGAGACCCAGTACTTC.

The rearrangement links TRBV6-5 to TRBJ1-1; TRBD1 matches 9 bases. Germline trimming cut 7 bases from V and 1 base from J; bases unmatched to any gene: 7. Germline V gives CDR1 MNHEY, CDR2 SVGAGI. The CDR3 totals 15 residues. The chain's CDR3 is CASNPWDRANTEAFF. The CDR3 bases are TGTGCCAGCAACCCCTGGGACAGGGCGAACACTGAAGCTTTCTTT.

This clone was seen more than once but under ten times. The CDR3 here is CASSYPRDRAHEQYF. CDR3 nucleotides: TGTGCCAGCAGTTACCCCCGGGACAGGGCCCACGAGCAGTACTTC. The chain is built from TRBV6-5 and TRBJ2-7; 9 bases match TRBD1. Germline assignment: CDR1 MNHEY and CDR2 SVGAGI. The CDR3 consists of 15 residues. J gave up 5 bases and V 2 bases, and 7 bases lay outside the gene matches.

The chain employs TRBV11-3 and TRBJ1-2, with D perhaps TRBD1 (5 bases). The CDR3 length is 14 residues. CDR1 SGHNT and CDR2 YENEEA come from the germline V gene. Trimming shortened V by 5 bases and J by 1 base, and 11 bases separated the two germline ends. The CDR3 DNA reads TGTGCCAGCAGCACCAACCAGGGTAACTATGGCTACACCTTC. This gives the protein CASSTNQGNYGYTF.

This clone turned up a few times. This rearrangement joins TRBV19 to TRBJ1-2; no firm D call. CDR1 LNHDA and CDR2 SQIVND come from the germline V gene (reference sequence). V shed 2 bases and J shed 5 bases, with 9 bases lying between them. This CDR3 region has 13 residues. This CDR3 reads CASSIPEEYGYTF. The CDR3 DNA reads as TGTGCCAGTAGTATACCCGAGGAATATGGCTACACCTTC.

The rearrangement links TRBV7-2 to TRBJ2-7; D unclear. Trimming removed 3 bases at V and 7 bases at J, with 16 bases between. Germline loops: CDR1 SGHTA, CDR2 FQGNSA. The CDR3 totals 14 residues. The CDR3 region has the DNA TGTGCCAGCAGCTTGAATTTACCGGGTGGAGAGCAGTACTTC. It codes for CASSLNLPGGEQYF. Full variable domain (outside the CDR3, taken from reference TRBV7-2 and TRBJ2-7): GAGVSQSPSNKVTEKGKDVELRCDPISGHTALYWYRQSLGQGLEFLIYFQGNSAPDKSGLPSDRFSAERTGGSVSTLTIQRTQQEDSAVYLCASSLNLPGGEQYFGPGTRLTVT.

The V call is TRBV5-6, the J call TRBJ1-4; no clear D gene. The CDR3 consists of 14 residues. Trimming took off 2 bases at V and 1 base at J, with 6 bases between the two ends. Germline V gene sequence: CDR1 SGHDT, CDR2 YYEEEE. CDR3 in DNA: TGTGCCAGCAGCTTCCGGGAAACTAATGAAAAACTGTTTTTT. It encodes CASSFRETNEKLFF. The variable domain in full, completed from reference TRBV5-6 and TRBJ1-4, reads DAGVTQSPTHLIKTRGQQVTLRCSPKSGHDTVSWYQQALGQGPQFIFQYYEEEERQRGNFPDRFSGHQFPNYSSELNVNALLLGDSALYLCASSFRETNEKLFFGSGTQLSVL.

The chain recombines TRBV28 with TRBJ1-4, with a possible D match to TRBD1 (5 bases). This CDR3 contains 14 residues. V lost 9 bases and J lost 3, with 14 bases in between. CDR1 and CDR2 (germline): MDHEN, SYDVKM. In nucleotides, the CDR3 is TGTGCCAGTTTTTCCCGGGGGTCTAATGAAAAACTGTTTTTT. This gives the protein CASFSRGSNEKLFF.

This clone was found a few times. The CDR3: CASSDQGWAAFF. Written as DNA, the CDR3 is TGTGCCAGCAGTGACCAGGGGTGGGCAGCTTTCTTT. This chain links TRBV2 with TRBJ1-1; tentatively, D is TRBD1 (6 bases). The length of the CDR3 is 12 residues. Germline values: CDR1 SNHLY, CDR2 FYNNEI. Between the trimmed V and J ends, which lost 3 bases and 10 bases, there was a span of 12 bases.

The chain has TRBV2 and TRBJ2-2; a weak D match, TRBD1 (5 bases). CDR3 size: 13 residues. With 6 bases removed from V and 1 base from J, the gap between germline ends came to 6 bases. The V gene's germline CDR1 is SNHLY and CDR2 FYNNEI. This CDR3 reads CASSGQNTGELFF. CDR3 bases: TGTGCCAGCAGCGGACAGAACACCGGGGAGCTGTTTTTT.

The rearrangement links TRBV2 to TRBJ1-3, with TRBD1 as a possible D gene (5 bases). V lost 1 base and J lost 0, with 10 bases in between. The CDR3 extends over 16 amino acids. Germline V gene data show CDR1 as SNHLY and CDR2 as FYNNEI. The CDR3 spells CASSEGGRASGNTIYF. CDR3 DNA sequence: TGTGCCAGCAGTGAAGGCGGCAGGGCCTCTGGAAACACCATATATTTT.

V usage is TRBV12-5 and J usage is TRBJ1-2, with D maybe TRBD1 (6 bases). The CDR3 is 13 amino acids. V shed 2 bases and J shed 7 bases, with 11 bases lying between them. CDR1 LGHNT and CDR2 FRNRAP come from the germline V gene. The chain's CDR3 is CASGLWGGLGYTF. DNA of the CDR3: TGTGCTAGTGGTTTGTGGGGGGGGCTTGGCTACACCTTC.

The chain links TRBV23-1 to TRBJ2-2; TRBD2 is a possible D gene (5 bases). TRBV23-1 is designated an ORF whose function remains uncertain. The germline V and J ends were trimmed by 4 bases and 6 bases, with 12 bases remaining between them. The length of the CDR3 is 14 residues. CDR3 sequence: CASSPAPGSGELFF. The CDR3 DNA reads TGCGCCAGCAGTCCCGCCCCGGGGTCCGGGGAGCTGTTTTTT.

The V gene is TRBV6-5, the J gene TRBJ2-2, with 8 bases that match TRBD2. This CDR3 spans 16 amino acids. V lost 0 bases and J lost 4; bases outside the gene matches: 4. Germline lookup yields CDR1 MNHEY and CDR2 SVGAGI. The CDR3 spells CASSYSGLAGTGELFF. DNA for the CDR3: TGTGCCAGCAGTTACTCAGGACTAGCTGGCACCGGGGAGCTGTTTTTT.

The genes are TRBV29-1 and TRBJ1-1; maybe TRBD1 (6 bases). The CDR3 is 13 residues long. V lost 3 bases to trimming and J lost 3 bases, with 11 bases between them. Germline-derived CDR1 and CDR2 are SQVTM and ANQGSEA. This CDR3 reads CSVEGAQDTEAFF. The CDR3 DNA sequence: TGCAGCGTTGAGGGGGCTCAGGACACTGAAGCTTTCTTT.

This clone came up a few times. The genes are TRBV30 and TRBJ2-3, with TRBD2 identical over 9 bases. This CDR3 spans 13 amino acids. The germline V gene encodes CDR1 GTSNPN and CDR2 SVGIG (reference sequence). V lost 2 bases and J lost 3; bases outside the gene matches: 0. CDR3 in amino acids: CAWSLAGTDTQYF. DNA of the CDR3: TGTGCCTGGAGTCTAGCGGGAACAGATACGCAGTATTTT.

As to this clone: Different DNA sequences within this sample yield the same CDR3. The genes are TRBV4-1 and TRBJ2-7; D unclear. Germline V gives CDR1 MGHRA, CDR2 YSYEKL. The germline V and J ends were trimmed by 1 base and 0 bases, with 10 bases remaining between them. This CDR3 is built from 15 residues. CDR3 sequence reads: CASSQGLVPSYEQYF. In DNA, the CDR3 is TGCGCCAGCAGCCAAGGGCTAGTTCCCTCCTACGAGCAGTACTTC.

This chain joins TRBV11-2 and TRBJ1-2; 7 bases are a match to TRBD1. V was pared by 7 bases and J by 4 bases, with 9 bases of the junction left unmatched. The CDR3 loop spans 14 amino acids. Germline values: CDR1 SGHAT, CDR2 FQNNGV. CDR3 sequence reads: CASTKNRDSYGYTF. DNA of the CDR3: TGTGCCAGCACCAAAAACCGGGACAGCTATGGCTACACCTTC.

The chain recombines TRBV2 with TRBJ1-4; D unresolved. The germline gives CDR1 SNHLY, CDR2 FYNNEI. Trimming pared 8 bases from V and 8 bases from J, leaving 18 bases between. The CDR3 runs 14 residues. The DNA of the CDR3 is TGTGCCAGCGGGGAGGGCCTCCCGGCGGAAAAACTGTTTTTT. Encoded protein: CASGEGLPAEKLFF.

CDR3 amino acids: CASGGTGLETQYF. The CDR3 bases are TGTGCCAGCGGTGGAACAGGGTTGGAGACCCAGTACTTC. V is TRBV6-6 and J is TRBJ2-5, with D perhaps matching TRBD1 (6 bases). The CDR3 runs 13 residues. With 8 bases removed from V and 5 bases from J, the gap between germline ends came to 15 bases. Per the germline V gene, CDR1 is MNHNY and CDR2 is SVGAGI (reference sequence).

V and J are TRBV2 and TRBJ2-2; TRBD1 matches at 8 bases. Looked up from germline, CDR1 is SNHLY and CDR2 is FYNNEI. V lost 6 bases, J lost 7 bases, and 10 bases stayed unmatched. This CDR3 has 15 amino acids. This chain's CDR3 is CASRDRARAGGELFF. In nucleotides, the CDR3 is TGTGCCAGCAGGGACAGGGCGCGTGCGGGCGGGGAGCTGTTTTTT. Drawing the rest from reference TRBV2 and TRBJ2-2, the complete variable domain is EPEVTQTPSHQVTQMGQEVILRCVPISNHLYFYWYRQILGQKVEFLVSFYNNEISEKSEIFDDQFSVERPDGSNFTLKIRSTKLEDSAMYFCASRDRARAGGELFFGEGSRLTVL.

This clone turned up a few times. V is TRBV2 and J is TRBJ2-7, with 7 bases that match TRBD1. Germline values: CDR1 SNHLY, CDR2 FYNNEI. Trimming took 7 bases from V and 8 from J; bases not matched to a gene: 11. This CDR3 is 13 amino acids long. CDR3 loop: CASKGAFRPKQYF. The DNA of the CDR3 is TGTGCCAGCAAGGGGGCGTTCAGACCGAAGCAGTACTTC.

V usage is TRBV5-6 and J usage is TRBJ2-1; D call uncertain. CDR1 and CDR2 from the germline V gene are SGHDT and YYEEEE. This CDR3 spans 13 amino acids. V was pared by 0 bases and J by 7 bases, with 8 bases between. This CDR3 reads CASSLEDKNEQFF. The CDR3 DNA reads TGTGCCAGCAGCTTGGAAGACAAAAATGAGCAGTTCTTC.